These T cell receptor beta chains were read from a single sample in a study of blood T cells in healthy people across ages. TCRdb processed the 5' RACE reads anew with MiXCR; each CDR3 protein has one entry. The data hold about 1,400,000 distinct CDR3 sequences, with 40% to 50% observed a single time. Sequenced sample: blood. These receptors all come from a woman between 18 and 29 years old in good health. The CDR3 runs from the conserved cysteine through the conserved F or W. Fields, in order: J gene, V gene, D gene, clone size, CDR3 protein, CDR3 DNA. D genes are given only for firm matches. The listing skips clone size in some rows; elsewhere it reads once, few, many or a size class.

j_gene: TRBJ2-1; v_gene: TRBV5-1; d_gene: NA; abundance: NA; CDR3aa: CASSPVGGRKSRDNEQFF; CDR3nt: TGCGCCAGCAGCCCGGTAGGCGGGCGAAAATCACGAGACAATGAGCAGTTCTTC
j_gene: TRBJ2-1; v_gene: TRBV7-2; d_gene: NA; abundance: few; CDR3aa: CASMTGTLLRGNEQFF; CDR3nt: TGTGCCAGCATGACAGGTACCCTCCTCCGGGGCAATGAGCAGTTCTTC
j_gene: TRBJ2-7; v_gene: TRBV20-1; d_gene: NA; abundance: few; CDR3aa: CSASGHTIPYEQYF; CDR3nt: TGCAGTGCTAGTGGTCATACAATCCCCTACGAGCAGTACTTC
j_gene: TRBJ1-6; v_gene: TRBV4-1; d_gene: NA; abundance: NA; CDR3aa: CASSQVGDSGSPLHF; CDR3nt: TGCGCCAGCAGCCAAGTAGGTGATAGTGGGTCACCCCTCCACTTT
j_gene: TRBJ2-5; v_gene: TRBV5-5; d_gene: TRBD1; abundance: NA; CDR3aa: CASSLWDSGFNEQYF; CDR3nt: TGTGCCAGCAGCTTGTGGGACAGCGGTTTCAATGAGCAGTACTTC
j_gene: TRBJ2-5; v_gene: TRBV6-1; d_gene: TRBD2; abundance: NA; CDR3aa: CAIGLQREGRETQYF; CDR3nt: TGTGCCATCGGCCTTCAGCGGGAGGGCCGGGAGACCCAGTACTTC
j_gene: TRBJ2-5; v_gene: TRBV7-2; d_gene: TRBD1; abundance: NA; CDR3aa: CASSSATGDETQYF; CDR3nt: TGTGCCAGCAGCTCCGCCACAGGGGACGAGACCCAGTACTTC
j_gene: TRBJ2-1; v_gene: TRBV9; d_gene: NA; abundance: NA; CDR3aa: CASSQADNSYEQFF; CDR3nt: TGTGCCAGCAGCCAAGCGGACAACTCCTACGAGCAGTTCTTC
j_gene: TRBJ2-7; v_gene: TRBV20-1; d_gene: NA; abundance: few; CDR3aa: CSTQGGSNSYEQYF; CDR3nt: TGCAGCACCCAAGGGGGGTCCAACTCCTACGAGCAGTACTTC
j_gene: TRBJ2-7; v_gene: TRBV6-1; d_gene: NA; abundance: NA; CDR3aa: CASSVERQLGIYNEQYF; CDR3nt: TGTGCCAGCAGTGTGGAACGGCAGCTGGGGATTTACAATGAGCAGTACTTC
j_gene: TRBJ2-5; v_gene: TRBV3-1; d_gene: TRBD2; abundance: NA; CDR3aa: CACRLAGGAYNEQYF; CDR3nt: TGTGCCTGCAGGCTAGCGGGAGGGGCCTACAATGAGCAGTACTTC
j_gene: TRBJ2-1; v_gene: TRBV6-1; d_gene: TRBD2; abundance: few; CDR3aa: CASSETSGSVVYNEQFF; CDR3nt: TGTGCCAGCAGTGAGACTAGCGGGAGTGTCGTCTACAATGAGCAGTTCTTC
j_gene: TRBJ2-3; v_gene: TRBV6-5; d_gene: NA; abundance: NA; CDR3aa: CASSYSRASTDTQYF; CDR3nt: TGTGCCAGCAGTTACTCAAGGGCGTCCACAGATACGCAGTATTTT
j_gene: TRBJ1-5; v_gene: TRBV12-3/TRBV12-4; d_gene: TRBD1; abundance: few; CDR3aa: CASSFSGGSQPQHF; CDR3nt: TGTGCCAGCAGTTTTTCAGGGGGCAGTCAGCCCCAGCATTTT
j_gene: TRBJ2-3; v_gene: TRBV15; d_gene: NA; abundance: NA; CDR3aa: CATSRDRGATQYF; CDR3nt: TGTGCCACCAGCAGAGATCGGGGGGCCACGCAGTATTTT
j_gene: TRBJ2-5; v_gene: TRBV20-1; d_gene: TRBD2; abundance: few; CDR3aa: CSARGPGLAGPQETQYF; CDR3nt: TGCAGTGCTAGGGGACCGGGACTAGCGGGTCCCCAAGAGACCCAGTACTTC
j_gene: TRBJ1-1; v_gene: TRBV4-1; d_gene: NA; abundance: NA; CDR3aa: CASSLPLGYTEAFF; CDR3nt: TGCGCCAGCAGCCTCCCCCTTGGGTACACTGAAGCTTTCTTT
j_gene: TRBJ2-4; v_gene: TRBV18; d_gene: NA; abundance: NA; CDR3aa: CASSPPATNNEQYF; CDR3nt: TGTGCCAGCTCACCACCGGCTACCAACAATGAGCAGTACTTC
j_gene: TRBJ2-5; v_gene: TRBV6-6; d_gene: TRBD1; abundance: few; CDR3aa: CATYGQEPWEQYF; CDR3nt: TGTGCCACTTATGGACAGGAACCCTGGGAGCAGTACTTC
j_gene: TRBJ2-1; v_gene: TRBV11-2; d_gene: NA; abundance: NA; CDR3aa: CASSPLRLEQFF; CDR3nt: TGTGCCAGCAGCCCGCTGCGGTTGGAGCAGTTCTTC
j_gene: TRBJ2-7; v_gene: TRBV12-2; d_gene: NA; abundance: NA; CDR3aa: CASRLARGQGNYEQYF; CDR3nt: TGTGCAAGTCGCTTAGCGCGGGGACAGGGAAACTACGAGCAGTACTTC
j_gene: TRBJ1-2; v_gene: TRBV28; d_gene: TRBD1; abundance: NA; CDR3aa: CASSLSTTGNYGYTF; CDR3nt: TGTGCCAGCAGTTTATCCACGACAGGGAACTATGGCTACACCTTC
j_gene: TRBJ2-5; v_gene: TRBV20-1; d_gene: NA; abundance: NA; CDR3aa: CSAQTIPEWVGYGTQYF; CDR3nt: TGCAGTGCCCAAACCATCCCAGAATGGGTGGGATATGGGACCCAGTACTTC
j_gene: TRBJ2-7; v_gene: TRBV7-8; d_gene: NA; abundance: few; CDR3aa: CASSPTGSPSYEQYF; CDR3nt: TGTGCCAGCAGCCCTACAGGCTCCCCTTCCTACGAGCAGTACTTC
j_gene: TRBJ2-6; v_gene: TRBV20-1; d_gene: NA; abundance: NA; CDR3aa: CSAILRGSGANVLTF; CDR3nt: TGCAGTGCTATCCTACGGGGCTCTGGGGCCAACGTCCTGACTTTC
j_gene: TRBJ2-2; v_gene: TRBV29-1; d_gene: NA; abundance: NA; CDR3aa: CSVEDPGTITGELFF; CDR3nt: TGCAGCGTTGAAGATCCCGGGACAATCACCGGGGAGCTGTTTTTT
j_gene: TRBJ2-5; v_gene: TRBV3-1; d_gene: TRBD2; abundance: NA; CDR3aa: CASSQERTSGSSNEQYF; CDR3nt: TGTGCCAGCAGCCAAGAACGGACTAGCGGGAGTAGCAATGAGCAGTACTTC